This TCR beta chain was sequenced during a study of early T cells in non-severe SARS-CoV-2 infection. Researchers attached unique molecular identifiers to individual cDNA molecules. TCRdb reanalysed the 5' RACE reads using MiXCR and keeps one entry per CDR3 protein. The profile shows 30,000 to 35,000 distinct CDR3 sequences, 5.7% of them singletons. The length of the CDR3 is 12 residues. With 2 bases removed from V and 5 bases from J, the gap between germline ends came to 6 bases. The germline CDR1 and CDR2 sequences are SGHVS and FQNEAQ. The clonotype originates from an adult who was a healthcare worker with PCR-confirmed SARS-CoV-2 infection or an uninfected control (not recorded which). This sequence joins TRBV7-8 and TRBJ1-1; maybe TRBD1 (5 bases). The sample taken for sequencing was whole blood. CDR3 DNA sequence: TGTGCCAGCAGCTTATGGGGGACTGAAGCTTTCTTT. Protein product: CASSLWGTEAFF.